These 30 T cell receptor beta chains came from one sample sequenced in a study of blood T cells in healthy people across ages. A sample-barcoded 5' primer and a J-beta primer mix were used in a second PCR of roughly 7 to 12 cycles. Via MiXCR, TCRdb re-called the 5' RACE reads, giving one row per CDR3 protein. The repertoire includes about a million distinct CDR3 sequences, about 53% of them detected once, and over 20% sits in the top ten. Sample: blood. These receptors were collected from a woman aged 60 to 75 in good health.

This clonotype was picked up a small number of times. The rearrangement joins TRBV27 to TRBJ2-1, with TRBD2 matching over 10 bases. With V trimmed by 1 base and J by 5 bases, 8 bases remained unmatched. Germline V gene sequence: CDR1 MNHEY, CDR2 SMNVEV (reference sequence). There are 17 residues in the CDR3. The CDR3 is CASSLFSGLAVNNEQFF. CDR3 bases: TGTGCCAGCAGTTTATTCTCCGGACTAGCGGTTAACAATGAGCAGTTCTTC.

The chain combines TRBV27 with TRBJ1-2; no firm D call. Germline CDR1 MNHEY, CDR2 SMNVEV (reference sequence). There are 13 residues in the CDR3. Trimming pared 5 bases from V and 5 bases from J, leaving 12 bases between. CDR3 nucleotide sequence: TGTGCCAGCAGTCCCGCGGGAGCTTATGGCTACACCTTC. Its translation: CASSPAGAYGYTF.

The V and J genes are TRBV27 and TRBJ2-4; D is uncertain. Trimming took 0 bases from V and 0 from J, leaving 9 bases between them. The CDR3 spans 16 residues. Per germline, CDR1 MNHEY and CDR2 SMNVEV (reference sequence). Here the CDR3 reads CASSLSTSIAKNIQYF. DNA of the CDR3: TGTGCCAGCAGTTTATCTACGAGTATAGCCAAAAACATTCAGTACTTC.

This clonotype was detected only a few times. The gene calls are TRBV29-1 and TRBJ2-5; the D gene is possibly TRBD2 (5 bases). The CDR3 runs 17 residues. Trimming took off 0 bases at V and 1 base at J, with 18 bases between the two ends. Germline V gene sequence: CDR1 SQVTM, CDR2 ANQGSEA. As DNA, the CDR3 is TGCAGCGTTGAAGATCAAGGTTTACGGGGTGTCCAAGAGACCCAGTACTTC. This codes for CSVEDQGLRGVQETQYF.

The chain uses TRBV18 and TRBJ2-7; TRBD2 might be the D (6 bases). V lost 0 bases to trimming and J lost 4 bases, with 13 bases between them. The CDR3 is made up of 15 amino acids. Looked up from germline, CDR1 is KGHSH and CDR2 is LQKENI. In nucleotides, the CDR3 is TGTGCCAGCTCACCACCGGTAAGCGGACTATACGAGCAGTACTTC. Translated: CASSPPVSGLYEQYF.

Only a few counts were recorded for this clonotype. The V gene is TRBV6-6, the J gene TRBJ2-3; 10 positions agree with TRBD2. From germline, CDR1 is MNHNY and CDR2 SVGAGI (reference sequence). This CDR3 contains 15 residues. Losses at the gene ends were 2 bases for V and 5 bases for J; bases not matched to a gene: 4. The CDR3 DNA sequence: TGTGCCAGCAGTTACACCAGCGGGAGGGTAGATACGCAGTATTTT. Encoded protein: CASSYTSGRVDTQYF.

The J gene is TRBJ2-1, the V gene TRBV7-9, with D perhaps matching TRBD2 (5 bases). The CDR3 has 14 amino acids. CDR1 is SEHNR and CDR2 is FQNEAQ in the germline V gene (reference sequence). V lost 1 base to trimming and J lost 5 bases, with 9 bases between them. The CDR3 bases are TGTGCCAGCAGCTTAGAGGCTAGCCACAATGAGCAGTTCTTC. It codes for CASSLEASHNEQFF.

The chain is built from TRBV11-2 and TRBJ2-7; tentatively, D is TRBD1 (6 bases). Germline values: CDR1 SGHAT, CDR2 FQNNGV. The CDR3 sequence is 17 residues long. The germline V and J ends were trimmed by 2 bases and 2 bases, with 19 bases remaining between them. The CDR3 coding sequence is TGTGCCAGCAGCTTAATCGGTTCGGGGACACCTACCTACGAGCAGTACTTC. It specifies CASSLIGSGTPTYEQYF.

This clonotype was seen a few times. J is TRBJ2-5 and V is TRBV10-3; maybe TRBD1 (6 bases). Trimming cost V 9 bases and J 0 bases, with 14 bases left between them. Germline CDR1 and CDR2: ENHRY and SYGVKD. The CDR3 is made up of 14 amino acids. The CDR3 bases are TGTGCCATGGGGGCGTCGGCAGACCAAGAGACCCAGTACTTC. Translation gives CAMGASADQETQYF.

This clonotype was seen a few times. The rearrangement links TRBV4-1 to TRBJ2-3; 14 bases are a match to TRBD2. Germline trimming cut 0 bases from V and 3 bases from J; bases unmatched to any gene: 2. Germline assignment: CDR1 MGHRA and CDR2 YSYEKL. This CDR3 region has 17 residues. The CDR3: CASSQEGTSGGTDTQYF. In DNA, the CDR3 is TGCGCCAGCAGCCAAGAAGGGACTAGCGGGGGAACAGATACGCAGTATTTT.

The chain recombines TRBV5-1 with TRBJ2-2, with TRBD1 matching over 8 bases. The germline V gene has CDR1 SGHRS and CDR2 YFSETQ. After removal of 4 bases from V and 7 bases from J, the junction contained 9 bases not matched to a gene. This CDR3 contains 15 residues. DNA of the CDR3: TGCGCCAGCAGCATCCGACAGGGGACGGACGGGGAGCTGTTTTTT. Encoded protein: CASSIRQGTDGELFF.

This clonotype was observed a handful of times. The chain employs TRBV25-1 and TRBJ2-4; no clear D gene. The CDR3 consists of 15 residues. CDR1 is MGHDK and CDR2 is SYGVNS in the germline V gene. The V and J ends lost 4 bases and 0 bases respectively, with 10 bases between them. CDR3 amino acids: CASSGVPEAKNIQYF. DNA of the CDR3: TGTGCCAGCAGTGGTGTTCCCGAAGCCAAAAACATTCAGTACTTC.

This clonotype came up a few times. The J gene is TRBJ1-2, the V gene TRBV29-1; D ambiguous. The V end was cut by 6 bases, the J end by 7 bases, with 18 bases between. CDR1 and CDR2 from the germline V gene are SQVTM and ANQGSEA. CDR3 size: 13 residues. The CDR3 sequence: CSVPRGEGAGYTF. The DNA for the CDR3 is TGCAGCGTACCACGGGGAGAGGGTGCTGGCTACACCTTC.

The table lists this clonotype with a few counts. The chain couples TRBV29-1 to TRBJ1-2; D remains ambiguous. From germline, CDR1 is SQVTM and CDR2 ANQGSEA. Trimming took off 4 bases at V and 5 bases at J, with 14 bases between the two ends. The CDR3 loop spans 13 amino acids. The CDR3 bases are TGCAGCGTTGGTGATGGGGTTGATTATGGCTACACCTTC. The encoded protein is CSVGDGVDYGYTF.

The chain links TRBV6-2 or TRBV6-3 to TRBJ2-7; 7 nucleotides match TRBD2. Trimming at V came to 6 bases and at J to 6 bases, leaving 11 bases not matched to a gene. This CDR3 region has 14 residues. Germline CDR1 MNHEY, CDR2 SVGEGT. CDR3 loop: CASRGGSTLSEQYF. The CDR3 DNA sequence: TGTGCCAGCAGGGGCGGGAGTACCTTGAGCGAGCAGTACTTC.

The genes are TRBV3-1 and TRBJ2-1; 9 positions agree with TRBD2. The length of the CDR3 is 14 residues. In germline, CDR1 is LGHDT, CDR2 YNNKEL (reference sequence). V was pared by 7 bases and J by 6 bases, with 7 bases of the junction left unmatched. The CDR3 bases are TGTGCCAGCATCTTAGCGGGAGTGTCCAATGAGCAGTTCTTC. This codes for CASILAGVSNEQFF.

The chain has TRBV5-1 and TRBJ1-1, with a possible D match to TRBD1 (5 bases). The CDR3 has 13 amino acids. The germline CDR1 and CDR2 sequences are SGHRS and YFSETQ. With 4 bases removed from V and 8 bases from J, the gap between germline ends came to 15 bases. In DNA form, the CDR3 reads TGCGCCAGCAGCCGACGGGGCGACTTAGAAGCTTTCTTT. Amino acids: CASSRRGDLEAFF.

V is TRBV7-2 and J is TRBJ2-2; tentative D call: TRBD1 (7 bases). The CDR3 extends over 16 amino acids. Germline V gene data show CDR1 as SGHTA and CDR2 as FQGNSA. V lost 2 bases and J lost 4, with 14 bases in between. The CDR3 is CASSLLSGGGTGELFF. CDR3 DNA: TGTGCCAGCAGCTTACTCTCAGGGGGAGGCACCGGGGAGCTGTTTTTT. Combining the CDR3 with reference TRBV7-2 and TRBJ2-2 gives the whole variable domain GAGVSQSPSNKVTEKGKDVELRCDPISGHTALYWYRQSLGQGLEFLIYFQGNSAPDKSGLPSDRFSAERTGGSVSTLTIQRTQQEDSAVYLCASSLLSGGGTGELFFGEGSRLTVL.

This clonotype was recorded once. The DNA of the CDR3 is TGTGCCAGCCAGGACGGGTCACAGTTTACGCAGTATTTT. Its protein product is CASQDGSQFTQYF. This chain joins TRBV7-8 and TRBJ2-3; D unresolved. The germline CDR1 and CDR2 sequences are SGHVS and FQNEAQ. The CDR3 sequence is 13 residues long. V was cut by 8 bases and J by 8 bases, with 17 bases left in between.

The J gene is TRBJ2-4, the V gene TRBV7-7, with D possibly being TRBD2 (6 bases). With the DNA end fitting TRBJ2-7 better, the J assignment may be wrong. CDR3 length: 14 amino acids. Germline V gene lookup returns CDR1 SSHAT and CDR2 FNYEAQ (reference sequence). CDR3 protein: CASSPRENRYEQYF. In nucleotides, the CDR3 is TGTGCCAGCAGCCCCCGGGAGAATCGCTACGAGCAGTACTTC.

In this sample, this clonotype turned up a few times. The V gene is TRBV7-9, the J gene TRBJ1-6; TRBD1 might be the D (5 bases). There are 12 residues in the CDR3. Germline V lookup: CDR1 SEHNR, CDR2 FQNEAQ (reference sequence). V lost 2 bases to trimming and J lost 14 bases, with 10 bases between them. Here the CDR3 reads CASSLKGQALHF. Here the CDR3 DNA reads TGTGCCAGCAGCTTAAAGGGGCAGGCCCTCCACTTT.

This sequence joins TRBV30 and TRBJ2-6; D remains ambiguous. The germline V gene encodes CDR1 GTSNPN and CDR2 SVGIG (reference sequence). The CDR3 is 15 residues long. The germline V and J ends were trimmed by 4 bases and 1 base, with 11 bases remaining between them. Here the CDR3 reads CAWIVRSSGANVLTF. The CDR3 bases are TGTGCCTGGATTGTAAGGAGTTCTGGGGCCAACGTCCTGACTTTC.

As concerns this clonotype: A clone one base away is much larger, so this may be a read error. This chain joins TRBV28 and TRBJ2-1; D perhaps matches TRBD2 (6 bases). CDR3 length: 15 residues. CDR1 MDHEN and CDR2 SYDVKM come from the germline V gene. The CDR3: CASSLLGDSYDEQFF. The CDR3 DNA sequence: TGTGCCAGCAGTTTATTGGGGGACTCCTACGATGAGCAGTTCTTC. The full variable domain, in which reference TRBV28 and TRBJ2-1 provide the parts outside the CDR3, is DVKVTQSSRYLVKRTGEKVFLECVQDMDHENMFWYRQDPGLGLRLIYFSYDVKMKEKGDIPEGYSVSREKKERFSLILESASTNQTSMYLCASSLLGDSYDEQFFGPGTRLTVL.

This clonotype was recorded a few times. V gene TRBV18 combines with J gene TRBJ2-3; D is perhaps TRBD2 (6 bases). This CDR3 comprises 16 residues. Germline V lookup: CDR1 KGHSH, CDR2 LQKENI. Trimming cost V 1 base and J 5 bases, with 16 bases left between them. CDR3 coding DNA: TGTGCCAGCTCACCACTCGACCCGGGAGCGGGAGATACGCAGTATTTT. Encoded protein: CASSPLDPGAGDTQYF.

The count of this clonotype is one. The chain carries TRBV5-1 and TRBJ1-1; tentatively, D is TRBD1 (5 bases). Germline loops: CDR1 SGHRS, CDR2 YFSETQ. The V gene lost 0 bases and the J gene lost 2 bases, with 17 bases spanning the gap. This CDR3 has 17 amino acids. CDR3 DNA sequence: TGCGCCAGCAGCTTGGCCCCGGGGACTGACATTAACACTGAAGCTTTCTTT. It specifies CASSLAPGTDINTEAFF.

The chain recombines TRBV27 with TRBJ2-2; 7 positions agree with TRBD1. This CDR3 region has 14 residues. V was pared by 6 bases and J by 4 bases, with 5 bases of the junction left unmatched. The V gene's germline CDR1 is MNHEY and CDR2 SMNVEV (reference sequence). The CDR3 nucleotides read TGTGCCAGCAGGACAGGGCTAAGCACCGGGGAGCTGTTTTTT. It encodes CASRTGLSTGELFF.

The genes are TRBV7-4 and TRBJ2-3, with D possibly called TRBD1 or TRBD2 (6 bases each). V was cut by 1 base and J by 6 bases, with 17 bases left in between. This CDR3 has 16 residues. The germline gives CDR1 SGHVT, CDR2 SQSDAQ. The CDR3 nucleotides read TGTGCCAGCAGCTTAGGCGGACAGCCCCGGGGGGATACGCAGTATTTT. Protein: CASSLGGQPRGDTQYF. The whole variable domain, remainder taken from reference TRBV7-4 and TRBJ2-3, is GAGVSQSPRYKVAKRGRDVALRCDSISGHVTLYWYRQTLGQGSEVLTYSQSDAQRDKSGRPSGRFSAERPERSVSTLKIQRTEQGDSAVYLCASSLGGQPRGDTQYFGPGTRLTVL.

This sequence joins TRBV10-3 and TRBJ2-3, with D perhaps TRBD2 (6 bases). Trimming pared 11 bases from V and 0 bases from J, leaving 15 bases between. In germline, CDR1 is ENHRY, CDR2 SYGVKD. CDR3 length: 14 residues. In nucleotides, the CDR3 is TGTGCCGCGAGGACTACCCCGAGCACAGATACGCAGTATTTT. Protein product: CAARTTPSTDTQYF.

This chain links TRBV4-1 with TRBJ2-7, with D unclear. In germline, CDR1 is MGHRA, CDR2 YSYEKL. The V end lost 0 bases, the J end lost 4 bases, and 19 bases lay between the germline ends. This CDR3 is 17 amino acids long. As DNA, the CDR3 is TGCGCCAGCAGCCAAGATGGAGCAGGATTGGTTGGATACGAGCAGTACTTC. Translated, it gives CASSQDGAGLVGYEQYF.

The V and J genes are TRBV6-6 and TRBJ1-6, with D possibly matching TRBD1 (5 bases). V lost 7 bases, J lost 8 bases, and 24 bases lay in between. Per the germline V gene, CDR1 is MNHNY and CDR2 is SVGAGI (reference sequence). The CDR3 covers 17 residues. Written as DNA, the CDR3 is TGTGCCAGCACCCTCATGGTGGGGGTCGGAAGTTATTCACCCCTCCACTTT. This sequence encodes CASTLMVGVGSYSPLHF.